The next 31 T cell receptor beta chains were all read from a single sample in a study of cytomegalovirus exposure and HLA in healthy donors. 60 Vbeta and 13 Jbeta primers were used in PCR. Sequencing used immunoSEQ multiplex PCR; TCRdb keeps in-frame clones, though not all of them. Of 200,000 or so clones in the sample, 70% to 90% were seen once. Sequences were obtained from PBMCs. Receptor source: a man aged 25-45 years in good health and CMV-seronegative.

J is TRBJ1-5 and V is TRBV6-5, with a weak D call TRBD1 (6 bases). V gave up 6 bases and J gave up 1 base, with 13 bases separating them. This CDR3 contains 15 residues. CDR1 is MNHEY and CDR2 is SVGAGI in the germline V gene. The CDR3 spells CASRTYRASNQPQHF. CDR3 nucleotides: TGTGCCAGCAGGACCTACAGGGCCAGCAATCAGCCCCAGCATTTT.

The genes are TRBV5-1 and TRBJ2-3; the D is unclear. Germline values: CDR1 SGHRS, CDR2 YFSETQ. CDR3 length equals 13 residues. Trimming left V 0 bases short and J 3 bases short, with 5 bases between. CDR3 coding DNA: TGCGCCAGCAGCTTGGAAGCTACAGATACGCAGTATTTT. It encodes CASSLEATDTQYF.

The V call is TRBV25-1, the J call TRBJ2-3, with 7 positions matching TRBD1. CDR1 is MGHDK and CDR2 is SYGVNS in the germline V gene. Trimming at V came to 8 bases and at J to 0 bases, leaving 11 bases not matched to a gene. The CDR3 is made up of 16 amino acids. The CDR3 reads CASSLSGTASTDTQYF. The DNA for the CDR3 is TGTGCCAGCTCGCTATCCGGGACAGCTAGCACAGATACGCAGTATTTT.

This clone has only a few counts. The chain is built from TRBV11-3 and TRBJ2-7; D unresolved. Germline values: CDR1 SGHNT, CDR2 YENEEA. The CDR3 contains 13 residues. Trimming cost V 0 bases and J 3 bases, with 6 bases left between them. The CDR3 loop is CASSLDHGYEQYF. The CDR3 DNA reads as TGTGCCAGCAGCTTAGATCACGGCTACGAGCAGTACTTC.

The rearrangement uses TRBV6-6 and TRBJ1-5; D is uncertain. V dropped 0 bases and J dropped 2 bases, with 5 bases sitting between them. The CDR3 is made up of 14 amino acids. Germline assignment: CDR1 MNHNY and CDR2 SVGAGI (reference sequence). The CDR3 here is CASSYSSGNQPQHF. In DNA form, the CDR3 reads TGTGCCAGCAGTTACTCGTCGGGCAATCAGCCCCAGCATTTT.

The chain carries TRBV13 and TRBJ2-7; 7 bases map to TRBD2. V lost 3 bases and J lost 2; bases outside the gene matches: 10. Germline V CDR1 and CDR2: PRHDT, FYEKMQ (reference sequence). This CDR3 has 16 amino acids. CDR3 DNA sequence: TGTGCCAGCAGCTTCAGGTCGGCGGGGGTAACCTACGAGCAGTACTTC. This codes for CASSFRSAGVTYEQYF. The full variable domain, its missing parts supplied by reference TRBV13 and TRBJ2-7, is AAGVIQSPRHLIKEKRETATLKCYPIPRHDTVYWYQQGPGQDPQFLISFYEKMQSDKGSIPDRFSAQQFSDYHSELNMSSLELGDSALYFCASSFRSAGVTYEQYFGPGTRLTVT.

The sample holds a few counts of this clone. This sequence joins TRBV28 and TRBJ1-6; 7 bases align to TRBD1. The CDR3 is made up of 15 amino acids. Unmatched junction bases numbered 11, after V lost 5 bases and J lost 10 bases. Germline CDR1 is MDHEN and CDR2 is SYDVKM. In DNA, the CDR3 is TGTGCCAGCAGTCTCCGACAGGGTAAAGGCTCACCCCTCCACTTT. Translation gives CASSLRQGKGSPLHF.

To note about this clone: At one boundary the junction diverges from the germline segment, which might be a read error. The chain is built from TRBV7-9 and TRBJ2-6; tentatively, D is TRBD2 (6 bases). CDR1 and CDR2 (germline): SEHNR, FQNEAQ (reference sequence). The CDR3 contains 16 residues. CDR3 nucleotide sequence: TGTGCCAGCATGAACGGGAGAGATTACGGGGCCAGCGTCCTGACTTTC. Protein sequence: CASMNGRDYGASVLTF. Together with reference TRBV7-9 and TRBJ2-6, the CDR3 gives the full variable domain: DTGVSQNPRHKITKRGQNVTFRCDPISEHNRLYWYRQTLGQGPEFLTYFQNEAQLEKSRLLSDRFSAERPKGSFSTLEIQRTEQGDSAMYLCASMNGRDYGASVLTFGAGSRLTVL.

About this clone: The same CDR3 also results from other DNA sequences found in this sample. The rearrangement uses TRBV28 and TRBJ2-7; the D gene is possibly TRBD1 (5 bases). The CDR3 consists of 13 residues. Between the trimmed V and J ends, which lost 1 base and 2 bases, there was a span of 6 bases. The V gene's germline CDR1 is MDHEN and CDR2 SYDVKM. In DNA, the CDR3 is TGTGCCAGCAGTTTATTGGGGCCCTACGAGCAGTACTTC. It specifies CASSLLGPYEQYF.

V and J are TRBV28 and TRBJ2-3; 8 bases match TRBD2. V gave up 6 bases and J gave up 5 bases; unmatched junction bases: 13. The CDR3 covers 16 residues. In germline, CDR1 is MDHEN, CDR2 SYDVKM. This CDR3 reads CASRPQGGTRRDTQYF. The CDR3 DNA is TGTGCCAGCAGACCTCAGGGTGGGACTAGACGAGATACGCAGTATTTT.

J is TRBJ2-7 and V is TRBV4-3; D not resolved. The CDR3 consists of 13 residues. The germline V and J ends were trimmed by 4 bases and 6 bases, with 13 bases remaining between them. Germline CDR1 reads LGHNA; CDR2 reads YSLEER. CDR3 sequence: CASSRAPAGEQYF. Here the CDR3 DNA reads TGCGCCAGCAGCCGGGCCCCGGCCGGCGAGCAGTACTTC.

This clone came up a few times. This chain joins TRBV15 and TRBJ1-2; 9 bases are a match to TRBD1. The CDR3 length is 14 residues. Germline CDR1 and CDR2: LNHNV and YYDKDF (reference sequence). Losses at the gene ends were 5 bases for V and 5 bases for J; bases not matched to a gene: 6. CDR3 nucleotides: TGTGCCACCAGCGGACAGGGGAACTTGTATGGCTACACCTTC. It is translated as CATSGQGNLYGYTF.

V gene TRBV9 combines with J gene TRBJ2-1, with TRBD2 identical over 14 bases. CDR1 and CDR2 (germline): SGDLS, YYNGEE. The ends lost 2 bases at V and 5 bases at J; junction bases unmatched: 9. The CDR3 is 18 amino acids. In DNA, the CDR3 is TGTGCCAGCAGCGTGGGACTAGCGGGGGCCTCTCGGAACAATGAGCAGTTCTTC. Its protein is CASSVGLAGASRNNEQFF.

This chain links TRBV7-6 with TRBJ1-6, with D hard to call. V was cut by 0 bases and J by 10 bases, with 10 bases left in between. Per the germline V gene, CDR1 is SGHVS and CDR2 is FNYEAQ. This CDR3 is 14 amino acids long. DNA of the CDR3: TGTGCCAGCAGCTTAGCTGTGCAGGTCTCACCCCTCCACTTT. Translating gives CASSLAVQVSPLHF.

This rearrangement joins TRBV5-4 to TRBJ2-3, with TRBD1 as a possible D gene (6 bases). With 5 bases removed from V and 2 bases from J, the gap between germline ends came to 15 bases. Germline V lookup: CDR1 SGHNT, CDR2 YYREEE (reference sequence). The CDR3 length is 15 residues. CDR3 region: CASSSGDKITDTQYF. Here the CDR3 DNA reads TGTGCCAGCAGTTCCGGGGACAAAATCACAGATACGCAGTATTTT.

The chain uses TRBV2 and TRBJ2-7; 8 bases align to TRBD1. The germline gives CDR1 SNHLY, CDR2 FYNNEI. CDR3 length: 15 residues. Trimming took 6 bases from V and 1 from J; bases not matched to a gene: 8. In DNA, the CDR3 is TGTGCCAGCAGGAAGGACAGGGAGATTTCCTACGAGCAGTACTTC. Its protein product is CASRKDREISYEQYF.

The CDR3 loop is CSASLNQPQHF. The CDR3 coding sequence is TGCAGTGCTAGCCTTAATCAGCCCCAGCATTTT. J is TRBJ1-5 and V is TRBV20-1; D is ambiguous. Germline CDR1 and CDR2: DFQATT and SNEGSKA (reference sequence). With 3 bases removed from V and 4 bases from J, the gap between germline ends came to 4 bases. The CDR3 is 11 amino acids.

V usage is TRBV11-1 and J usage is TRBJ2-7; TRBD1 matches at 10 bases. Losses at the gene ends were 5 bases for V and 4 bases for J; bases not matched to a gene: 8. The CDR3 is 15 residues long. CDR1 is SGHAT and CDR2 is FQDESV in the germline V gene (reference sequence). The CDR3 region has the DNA TGTGCCAGCAGCCCTCCCCGGACAGGGGGTTACGAGCAGTACTTC. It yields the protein CASSPPRTGGYEQYF. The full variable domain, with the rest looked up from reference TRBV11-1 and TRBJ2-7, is EAEVAQSPRYKITEKSQAVAFWCDPISGHATLYWYRQILGQGPELLVQFQDESVVDDSQLPKDRFSAERLKGVDSTLKIQPAELGDSAMYLCASSPPRTGGYEQYFGPGTRLTVT.

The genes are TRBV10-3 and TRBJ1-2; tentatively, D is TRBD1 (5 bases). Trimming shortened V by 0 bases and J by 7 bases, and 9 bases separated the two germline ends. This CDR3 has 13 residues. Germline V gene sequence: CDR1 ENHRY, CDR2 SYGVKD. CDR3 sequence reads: CAISESVRGGYTF. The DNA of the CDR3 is TGTGCCATCAGTGAGTCAGTAAGGGGTGGCTACACCTTC.

The chain's CDR3 is CASSLGQGGEKLFF. The CDR3 DNA is TGCGCCAGCAGCTTGGGACAGGGTGGCGAAAAACTGTTTTTT. The chain is built from TRBV5-1 and TRBJ1-4, with TRBD1 matching 7 bases. Germline V lookup: CDR1 SGHRS, CDR2 YFSETQ. Losses at the gene ends were 0 bases for V and 8 bases for J; bases not matched to a gene: 4. CDR3 length: 14 residues.

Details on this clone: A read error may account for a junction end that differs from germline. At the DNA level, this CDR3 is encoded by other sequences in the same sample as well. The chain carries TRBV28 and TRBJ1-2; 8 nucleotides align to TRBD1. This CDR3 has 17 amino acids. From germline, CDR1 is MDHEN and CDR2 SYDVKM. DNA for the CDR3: TGTGCTAGCAGTTACTCCGGGACAGGAGCTATGAACTATGGCTACACCTTC. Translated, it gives CASSYSGTGAMNYGYTF.

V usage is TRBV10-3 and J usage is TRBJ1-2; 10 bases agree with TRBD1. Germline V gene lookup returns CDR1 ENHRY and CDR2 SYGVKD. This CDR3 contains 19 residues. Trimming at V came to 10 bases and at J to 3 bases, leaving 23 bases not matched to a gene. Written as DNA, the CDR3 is TGTGCCACCAGCCGGGACAGGGGCTACGAGCGCATGAAGGACTATGGCTACACCTTC. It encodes CATSRDRGYERMKDYGYTF.

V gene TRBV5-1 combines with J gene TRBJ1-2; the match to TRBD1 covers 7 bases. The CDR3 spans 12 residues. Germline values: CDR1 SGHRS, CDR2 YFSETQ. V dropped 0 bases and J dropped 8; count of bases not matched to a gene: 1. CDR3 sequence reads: CASSLGDSGYTF. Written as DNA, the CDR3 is TGCGCCAGCAGCTTGGGGGACAGCGGCTACACCTTC.

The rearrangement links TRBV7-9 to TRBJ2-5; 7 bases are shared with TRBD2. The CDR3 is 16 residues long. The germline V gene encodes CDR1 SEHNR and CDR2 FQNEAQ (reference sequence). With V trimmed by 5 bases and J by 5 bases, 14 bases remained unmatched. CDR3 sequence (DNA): TGTGCCAGCAGCCCGCAAGGACTAGTAAAACAGGAGACCCAGTACTTC. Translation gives CASSPQGLVKQETQYF.

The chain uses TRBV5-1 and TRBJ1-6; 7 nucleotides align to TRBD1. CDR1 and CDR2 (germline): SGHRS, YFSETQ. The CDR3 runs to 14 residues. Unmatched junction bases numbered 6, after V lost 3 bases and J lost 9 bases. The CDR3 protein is CASSWTGVSSPLHF. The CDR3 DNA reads TGCGCCAGCAGCTGGACAGGTGTTTCTTCACCCCTCCACTTT.

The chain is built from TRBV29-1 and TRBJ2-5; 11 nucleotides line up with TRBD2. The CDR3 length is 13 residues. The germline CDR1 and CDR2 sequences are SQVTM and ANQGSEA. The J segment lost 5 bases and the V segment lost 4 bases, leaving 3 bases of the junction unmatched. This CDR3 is CSVVPSGGETQYF. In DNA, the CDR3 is TGCAGCGTTGTACCTAGCGGGGGGGAGACCCAGTACTTC.

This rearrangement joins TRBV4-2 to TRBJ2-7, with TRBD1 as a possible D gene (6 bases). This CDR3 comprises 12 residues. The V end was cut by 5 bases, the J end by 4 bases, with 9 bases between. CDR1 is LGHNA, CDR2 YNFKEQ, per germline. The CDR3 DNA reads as TGTGCCAGCAGCGACAGGAGTTACGAGCAGTACTTC. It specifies CASSDRSYEQYF.

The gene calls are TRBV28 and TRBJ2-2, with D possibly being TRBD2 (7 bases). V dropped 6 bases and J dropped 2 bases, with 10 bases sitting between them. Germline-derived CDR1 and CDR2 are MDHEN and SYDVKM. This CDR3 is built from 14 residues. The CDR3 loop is CASRAGANTGELFF. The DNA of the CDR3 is TGTGCCAGCAGGGCGGGGGCCAACACCGGGGAGCTGTTTTTT.

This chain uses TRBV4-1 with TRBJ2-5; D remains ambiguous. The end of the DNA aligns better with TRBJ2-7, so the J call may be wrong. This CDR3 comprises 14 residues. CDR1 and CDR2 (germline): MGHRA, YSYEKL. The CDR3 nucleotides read TGCGCCAGCAGCCAAGGACCGCCCTACTACGAGCAGTACTTC. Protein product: CASSQGPPYYEQYF.

CDR3 amino acids: CASSLWPLTGTGYGYTF. The CDR3 bases are TGTGCCAGCAGTTTATGGCCCCTGACAGGGACGGGCTATGGCTACACCTTC. The chain employs TRBV28 and TRBJ1-2; the match to TRBD1 covers 7 bases. The CDR3 length is 17 residues. Trimming took 0 bases from V and 4 from J; bases not matched to a gene: 11. Germline V CDR1 and CDR2: MDHEN, SYDVKM.

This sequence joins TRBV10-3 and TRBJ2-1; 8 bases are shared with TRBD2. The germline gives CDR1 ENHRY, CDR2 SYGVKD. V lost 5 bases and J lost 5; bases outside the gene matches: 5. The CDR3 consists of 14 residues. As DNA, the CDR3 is TGTGCCATCAGTTCCCACGGGGGGGACAATGAGCAGTTCTTC. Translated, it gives CAISSHGGDNEQFF.